One and the same sample provided the 7 T cell receptor beta chains below, sequenced in a study of blood T cells in healthy people across ages. A sample-barcoded 5' primer and a J-beta primer mix were used in a second PCR of roughly 6 to 12 cycles. TCRdb re-called the 5' RACE reads with MiXCR, one entry per CDR3 protein. The sample holds 630,000 or so distinct CDR3 sequences; approximately 30% are singletons and the top ten take 15% to 19%. The sample was blood. The receptors shown here come from an elderly woman in good health.

This chain links TRBV6-1 with TRBJ1-3; perhaps TRBD1 as D (5 bases). The germline CDR1 and CDR2 sequences are MNHNS and SASEGT. The ends were cut back, 6 bases at V and 0 bases at J, with 18 bases in the middle. The CDR3 runs to 17 residues. CDR3 region: CASRGWTLVHSGNTIYF. CDR3 bases: TGTGCCAGCAGGGGATGGACACTTGTTCACTCTGGAAACACCATATATTTT.

Of note for this clonotype: This may come from a read error, since a much larger clone is one base off. CDR3 sequence (DNA): TGTGCCAGCAGCCCGTCACAGGACTACGGGCAGTACTTC. It specifies CASSPSQDYGQYF. The J gene is TRBJ2-7, the V gene TRBV3-1, with a possible D match to TRBD2 (6 bases). This CDR3 is built from 13 residues. Germline CDR1 and CDR2: LGHDT and YNNKEL (reference sequence).

This clonotype was detected a few times. This sequence joins TRBV20-1 and TRBJ1-2; no clear D. The CDR3 covers 14 residues. From germline, CDR1 is DFQATT and CDR2 SNEGSKA (reference sequence). V was cut by 3 bases and J by 4 bases, with 15 bases left in between. The DNA of the CDR3 is TGCAGTGCTAGTCAGAGGGCCTTTAGCTATGGCTACACCTTC. It encodes CSASQRAFSYGYTF.

V and J are TRBV20-1 and TRBJ1-1; perhaps TRBD1 as D (5 bases). Germline CDR1 and CDR2: DFQATT and SNEGSKA (reference sequence). Trimming left V 6 bases short and J 0 bases short, with 14 bases between. CDR3 size: 14 residues. The CDR3 DNA sequence: TGCAGTGCCCCCCCGGGGGGGGTGAACACTGAAGCTTTCTTT. Its translation: CSAPPGGVNTEAFF.

As concerns this clonotype: This may come from a read error, since a much larger clone is one base off. The CDR3 end shows no conserved phenylalanine or tryptophan, and so a read error is likely. The genes are TRBV28 and TRBJ2-4; a possible D gene is TRBD2 (6 bases). This CDR3 comprises 13 residues. V was trimmed by 10 bases and J by 3 bases, leaving 13 bases between them. Per the germline V gene, CDR1 is MDHEN and CDR2 is SYDVKM. The DNA of the CDR3 is TGTGCCACGGGGGACGGTGGCAAAAACATTCAGTACGTC. Its protein product is CATGDGGKNIQYV.

This clonotype was seen repeatedly, ten times or more. The J gene is TRBJ1-1, the V gene TRBV20-1; D is uncertain. Trimming left V 5 bases short and J 4 bases short, with 8 bases between. This CDR3 has 11 amino acids. Germline lookup yields CDR1 DFQATT and CDR2 SNEGSKA (reference sequence). Here the CDR3 reads CSAQRSTEAFF. CDR3 coding DNA: TGCAGTGCTCAAAGGAGCACTGAAGCTTTCTTT.

This clonotype was seen repeatedly, ten times or more. The chain couples TRBV2 to TRBJ2-6, with 9 bases aligning to TRBD1. The germline V gene encodes CDR1 SNHLY and CDR2 FYNNEI. J was trimmed by 4 bases and V by 5 bases; bases with no gene match: 3. The CDR3 runs 15 residues. CDR3 sequence (DNA): TGTGCCAGCAGTAACAGGGGGCTCGGGGCCAACGTCCTGACTTTC. Translation gives CASSNRGLGANVLTF.